The 22 T cell receptor beta chains presented below share a single source sample, sequenced in a study of glioma-infiltrating T cells after dendritic cell vaccination. As to time point: after dendritic cell vaccination, including at tumor progression/relapse. Measured with immunoSEQ multiplex PCR; TCRdb has only the in-frame clones, and not every one. The top ten hold approximately 2.7% of the sample, which has 100,000 or so clones, around 89% seen once. Sample: blood, taken after dendritic cell vaccination. The receptor set was obtained from a human donor with glioblastoma.

The chain recombines TRBV2 with TRBJ2-3, with a weak D call TRBD2 (7 bases). This CDR3 is built from 14 residues. Trimming left V 9 bases short and J 3 bases short, with 16 bases between. CDR1 is SNHLY, CDR2 FYNNEI, per germline. The chain's CDR3 is CASAVGGLTDTQYF. CDR3 DNA: TGTGCCAGTGCCGTGGGGGGGCTGACAGATACGCAGTATTTT.

This clone showed up just a few times. J is TRBJ2-6 and V is TRBV4-1, with D perhaps matching TRBD2 (6 bases). The length of the CDR3 is 15 residues. CDR1 and CDR2 (germline): MGHRA, YSYEKL. Trimming pared 6 bases from V and 7 bases from J, leaving 16 bases between. Here the CDR3 reads CASSEGGAYANVLTF. CDR3 sequence (DNA): TGCGCCAGCAGTGAAGGAGGGGCGTACGCCAACGTCCTGACTTTC.

The V gene is TRBV19, the J gene TRBJ1-2; 7 bases agree with TRBD1. The junction had 11 bases not matched to a gene; V was cut back by 10 bases and J by 3 bases. The CDR3 loop spans 14 amino acids. CDR1 is LNHDA, CDR2 SQIVND, per germline (reference sequence). The CDR3 sequence is CATIPTGRYYGYTF. The DNA for the CDR3 is TGTGCCACTATCCCGACAGGGCGGTACTATGGCTACACCTTC.

The chain couples TRBV9 to TRBJ2-5, with 11 nucleotides matching TRBD1. The CDR3 consists of 16 residues. Looked up from germline, CDR1 is SGDLS and CDR2 is YYNGEE. Trimming removed 4 bases from V and 5 bases from J; junction bases left unmatched: 10. The CDR3 loop is CASSSGGQGVVETQYF. In nucleotides, the CDR3 is TGTGCCAGCAGCTCAGGGGGACAGGGGGTCGTCGAGACCCAGTACTTC.

The chain uses TRBV6-1 and TRBJ2-7, with D tentatively TRBD2 (6 bases). Trimming took 7 bases from V and 3 from J, leaving 13 bases between them. Germline V gives CDR1 MNHNS, CDR2 SASEGT. The CDR3 loop spans 13 amino acids. The CDR3 loop is CASKAGPRYEQYF. The CDR3 DNA reads TGTGCCAGCAAGGCGGGGCCACGCTACGAGCAGTACTTC.

The chain uses TRBV7-2 and TRBJ1-3, with 10 bases aligning to TRBD1. Unmatched junction bases numbered 3, after V lost 4 bases and J lost 3 bases. From germline, CDR1 is SGHTA and CDR2 FQGNSA. The CDR3 has 15 residues. CDR3 loop: CASSSDRGYGNTIYF. CDR3 DNA: TGTGCCAGCAGCTCGGACAGGGGGTATGGAAACACCATATATTTT.

This sequence joins TRBV11-3 and TRBJ2-7; 8 bases line up with TRBD1. CDR3 length: 15 residues. V shed 8 bases and J 0 bases; nucleotides not matched to a gene: 9. Germline CDR1 and CDR2: SGHNT and YENEEA. The CDR3 protein is CASSRGTGYSYEQYF. The CDR3, as DNA: TGTGCCAGCTCCCGGGGGACAGGTTACTCCTACGAGCAGTACTTC. The variable domain in full, with the rest retrieved from reference TRBV11-3 and TRBJ2-7, is EAGVVQSPRYKIIEKKQPVAFWCNPISGHNTLYWYLQNLGQGPELLIRYENEEAVDDSQLPKDRFSAERLKGVDSTLKIQPAELGDSAVYLCASSRGTGYSYEQYFGPGTRLTVT.

The V gene is TRBV5-6, the J gene TRBJ2-1; D is perhaps TRBD1 (5 bases). V lost 4 bases, J lost 4 bases, and 18 bases lay in between. CDR1 SGHDT and CDR2 YYEEEE come from the germline V gene. The CDR3 length is 16 residues. Here the CDR3 reads CASSRITMTEYNEQFF. In DNA form, the CDR3 reads TGTGCCAGCAGCCGGATCACCATGACAGAATACAATGAGCAGTTCTTC.

The genes are TRBV11-3 and TRBJ2-2; TRBD1 matches at 8 bases. V lost 5 bases to trimming and J lost 4 bases; unmatched junction nucleotides: 6. This CDR3 is built from 15 residues. Germline CDR1 is SGHNT and CDR2 is YENEEA. Here the CDR3 DNA reads TGTGCCAGCAGCCCGACAGGGGTTCGCACCGGGGAGCTGTTTTTT. The encoded protein is CASSPTGVRTGELFF.

The chain joins TRBV5-1 to TRBJ2-7; 7 bases align to TRBD1. CDR1 is SGHRS and CDR2 is YFSETQ in the germline V gene. The CDR3 sequence is 15 residues long. J lost 3 bases, V lost 0 bases, and 6 bases had no gene match. The CDR3 DNA sequence: TGCGCCAGCAGCTTGGGACAGGGTGGAGGCTACGAGCAGTACTTC. This translates into CASSLGQGGGYEQYF. The whole variable domain, remainder taken from reference TRBV5-1 and TRBJ2-7, is KAGVTQTPRYLIKTRGQQVTLSCSPISGHRSVSWYQQTPGQGLQFLFEYFSETQRNKGNFPGRFSGRQFSNSRSEMNVSTLELGDSALYLCASSLGQGGGYEQYFGPGTRLTVT.

The genes are TRBV6-5 and TRBJ2-7; the D is unclear. Germline-derived CDR1 and CDR2 are MNHEY and SVGAGI. This CDR3 contains 15 residues. V was clipped by 5 bases and J by 0 bases, with 14 bases between them. The CDR3 nucleotides read TGTGCCAGCAGTAAAGGAACAGAGAGCTCCTACGAGCAGTACTTC. This translates into CASSKGTESSYEQYF.

The chain recombines TRBV29-1 with TRBJ2-7; the D gene is possibly TRBD1 (6 bases). V dropped 7 bases and J dropped 5 bases, with 18 bases sitting between them. The germline V gene encodes CDR1 SQVTM and CDR2 ANQGSEA. The CDR3 consists of 13 residues. Here the CDR3 reads CSARLGGRNEQYF. The CDR3 DNA reads as TGCAGCGCCCGGTTAGGGGGTCGGAACGAGCAGTACTTC.

The V gene is TRBV6-6, the J gene TRBJ1-4; D is unclear. Germline CDR1 and CDR2: MNHNY and SVGAGI (reference sequence). CDR3 length: 15 amino acids. V was clipped by 0 bases and J by 7 bases, with 12 bases between them. In DNA, the CDR3 is TGTGCCAGCAGTTACTCGGAGCAGTTTAGTGAAAAACTGTTTTTT. This encodes CASSYSEQFSEKLFF.

The chain combines TRBV9 with TRBJ2-1, with 8 positions matching TRBD1. This CDR3 is built from 16 residues. Trimming removed 0 bases from V and 3 bases from J; junction bases left unmatched: 5. In germline, CDR1 is SGDLS, CDR2 YYNGEE. The CDR3 is CASSVGAGGGYNEQFF. Here the CDR3 DNA reads TGTGCCAGCAGCGTAGGGGCAGGGGGCGGCTACAATGAGCAGTTCTTC.

This sequence joins TRBV7-9 and TRBJ1-1; maybe TRBD1 (6 bases). V shed 4 bases and J shed 1 base, with 10 bases lying between them. The V gene's germline CDR1 is SEHNR and CDR2 FQNEAQ (reference sequence). The CDR3 loop spans 14 amino acids. The DNA of the CDR3 is TGTGCCAGCAGCTCACAGGGCGCGAACACTGAAGCTTTCTTT. Its protein is CASSSQGANTEAFF.

V and J are TRBV6-6 and TRBJ2-7, with TRBD1 matching 11 bases. Germline assignment: CDR1 MNHNY and CDR2 SVGAGI (reference sequence). The CDR3 is 15 residues long. Trimming at V came to 3 bases and at J to 4 bases, leaving 5 bases not matched to a gene. As DNA, the CDR3 is TGTGCCAGCAGTTATCCCGGACAGGGGGCTTACGAGCAGTACTTC. Translating gives CASSYPGQGAYEQYF.

V and J are TRBV18 and TRBJ2-7; 8 positions match TRBD1. The CDR3 covers 14 residues. Germline CDR1 reads KGHSH; CDR2 reads LQKENI. V lost 3 bases and J lost 3; bases outside the gene matches: 4. Here the CDR3 reads CASSPGDRGYEQYF. The CDR3 region has the DNA TGTGCCAGCTCACCGGGAGACAGGGGCTACGAGCAGTACTTC. Full variable domain (remainder filled in from reference TRBV18 and TRBJ2-7): NAGVMQNPRHLVRRRGQEARLRCSPMKGHSHVYWYRQLPEEGLKFMVYLQKENIIDESGMPKERFSAEFPKEGPSILRIQQVVRGDSAAYFCASSPGDRGYEQYFGPGTRLTVT.

The chain couples TRBV11-3 to TRBJ2-3; D unclear. Germline values: CDR1 SGHNT, CDR2 YENEEA. Trimming took 0 bases from V and 4 from J, leaving 5 bases between them. The CDR3 runs 13 residues. The CDR3 DNA sequence: TGTGCCAGCAGCTTAGAGCGCGCAGATACGCAGTATTTT. The encoded protein is CASSLERADTQYF.

The chain has TRBV2 and TRBJ1-1, with 10 nucleotides matching TRBD1. CDR3 size: 14 residues. With 5 bases clipped from V and 9 bases from J, the junction kept 9 bases outside the gene matches. Germline V CDR1 and CDR2: SNHLY, FYNNEI. This CDR3 reads CASSPTGQGEKAFF. The CDR3 nucleotides read TGTGCCAGCAGTCCGACAGGACAGGGGGAGAAAGCTTTCTTT. The whole variable domain, remainder taken from reference TRBV2 and TRBJ1-1, is EPEVTQTPSHQVTQMGQEVILRCVPISNHLYFYWYRQILGQKVEFLVSFYNNEISEKSEIFDDQFSVERPDGSNFTLKIRSTKLEDSAMYFCASSPTGQGEKAFFGQGTRLTVV.

The V and J genes are TRBV2 and TRBJ2-5; D is unclear. There are 14 residues in the CDR3. The germline CDR1 and CDR2 sequences are SNHLY and FYNNEI. V was trimmed by 1 base and J by 5 bases, leaving 11 bases between them. The CDR3 coding sequence is TGTGCCAGCAGTGAAGGCCTCGCCGGGGAGACCCAGTACTTC. The encoded protein is CASSEGLAGETQYF.

This chain uses TRBV6-5 with TRBJ2-2; TRBD2 matches at 7 bases. Germline assignment: CDR1 MNHEY and CDR2 SVGAGI. The V gene end was trimmed by 4 bases and the J gene end by 0 bases; junction bases not matched to a gene: 2. The CDR3 sequence is 15 residues long. The CDR3 bases are TGTGCCAGCAGTTGGGGGACTACGAACACCGGGGAGCTGTTTTTT. This gives the protein CASSWGTTNTGELFF.

The gene calls are TRBV5-3 and TRBJ2-7; 9 nucleotides align to TRBD2. TRBV5-3 is classed as an ORF, of uncertain function. J lost 2 bases, V lost 9 bases, and 21 bases had no gene match. This CDR3 is 18 amino acids long. The CDR3 bases are TGTGCCATCTCAGGAAGAGGCGGGAGGGCCGATAGCACCTACGAGCAGTACTTC. As protein: CAISGRGGRADSTYEQYF.